One sample yielded the 17 T cell receptor beta chains listed below, sequenced in a study of T cells after posttransplantation cyclophosphamide. Sampled 1 year posttransplant, controls received myeloablative marrow transplants, methotrexate and a calcineurin inhibitor. Clones were sequenced by immunoSEQ multiplex PCR, and TCRdb holds only the in-frame ones, with some missing. Here the sample spans approximately 10,000 clones, 70% to 90% being singletons. Sequencing was performed on PBMCs, taken about 370 days after allogeneic stem cell transplant with calcineurin inhibitor and methotrexate. These receptors were taken from a young adult male patient who received an allogeneic stem cell transplant from an unrelated donor, was CMV-positive, and had acute GVHD only. Some of the T cells might come from the graft donor.

The rearrangement uses TRBV19 and TRBJ1-4, with a tentative D call TRBD1 (6 bases). The CDR3 extends over 15 amino acids. Deletions cut 5 bases from V and 5 bases from J, with 15 bases between. Germline CDR1 reads LNHDA; CDR2 reads SQIVND (reference sequence). The CDR3 DNA is TGTGCCAGTAGTCCTCAGACAGGCCGAAATGAAAAACTGTTTTTT. Residues: CASSPQTGRNEKLFF.

The chain carries TRBV19 and TRBJ2-5; weak D call: TRBD2 (6 bases). Trimming removed 5 bases at V and 3 bases at J, with 10 bases between. CDR1 is LNHDA and CDR2 is SQIVND in the germline V gene (reference sequence). The CDR3 is 13 amino acids. CDR3 amino acids: CASSQWGEETQYF. The CDR3 nucleotides read TGTGCCAGTAGTCAGTGGGGGGAAGAGACCCAGTACTTC.

The chain employs TRBV6-5 and TRBJ1-3, with D maybe TRBD1 (5 bases). The length of the CDR3 is 15 residues. CDR1 is MNHEY, CDR2 SVGAGI, per germline. The V gene lost 3 bases and the J gene lost 4 bases, with 13 bases spanning the gap. CDR3 loop: CASSYWGAGGNTIYF. CDR3 nucleotide sequence: TGTGCCAGCAGTTATTGGGGCGCAGGCGGAAACACCATATATTTT.

This chain uses TRBV11-3 with TRBJ2-7; D gene uncertain. CDR1 and CDR2 from the germline V gene are SGHNT and YENEEA. Trimming took 5 bases from V and 2 from J, leaving 16 bases between them. The CDR3 totals 15 residues. In nucleotides, the CDR3 is TGTGCCAGCAGCCTCGTGGGCGACATTACCTACGAGCAGTACTTC. It codes for CASSLVGDITYEQYF.

The chain couples TRBV18 to TRBJ1-2; 7 bases are shared with TRBD1. Germline V gene sequence: CDR1 KGHSH, CDR2 LQKENI. Losses at the gene ends were 6 bases for V and 4 bases for J; bases not matched to a gene: 11. CDR3 length: 15 amino acids. In DNA form, the CDR3 reads TGTGCCAGCTCTCTTGGGACAGAACTTGGCTATGGCTACACCTTC. Its protein is CASSLGTELGYGYTF.

The chain couples TRBV19 to TRBJ1-5; 7 nucleotides agree with TRBD1. Germline V gene sequence: CDR1 LNHDA, CDR2 SQIVND (reference sequence). The CDR3 spans 13 residues. Trimming cost V 7 bases and J 5 bases; bases outside gene matches: 5. The DNA of the CDR3 is TGTGCCAGTACCGCGGGGACAGATCAGCCCCAGCATTTT. This sequence encodes CASTAGTDQPQHF.

This chain uses TRBV7-2 with TRBJ1-2, with 8 bases fitting TRBD1. The CDR3 has 15 amino acids. Germline-derived CDR1 and CDR2 are SGHTA and FQGNSA. V was clipped by 5 bases and J by 4 bases; unmatched bases: 9. DNA for the CDR3: TGTGCCAGCAGCGTATCTACGACAGGGGTCTATGGCTACACCTTC. Amino acids: CASSVSTTGVYGYTF.

V is TRBV6-1 and J is TRBJ1-2; maybe TRBD1 (5 bases). The CDR3 is 13 amino acids. CDR1 and CDR2 from the germline V gene are MNHNS and SASEGT. V gave up 0 bases and J gave up 4 bases, with 6 bases separating them. CDR3 DNA: TGTGCCAGCAGTGAAGCGGGGCTCTATGGCTACACCTTC. Its protein is CASSEAGLYGYTF.

This clone was detected a few times. V gene TRBV19 combines with J gene TRBJ2-7; 9 nucleotides align to TRBD1. The CDR3 runs 15 residues. J was trimmed by 4 bases and V by 5 bases; bases with no gene match: 9. Per the germline V gene, CDR1 is LNHDA and CDR2 is SQIVND (reference sequence). CDR3 region: CASSLAGTGPYEQYF. The CDR3 region has the DNA TGTGCCAGTAGTCTCGCCGGGACAGGGCCATACGAGCAGTACTTC.

This chain links TRBV10-3 with TRBJ1-6; D uncertain. V gave up 2 bases and J gave up 6 bases, with 8 bases separating them. The germline V gene has CDR1 ENHRY and CDR2 SYGVKD. The CDR3 covers 14 residues. As DNA, the CDR3 is TGTGCCATCAGTGAGGAGCCAGGTAATTCACCCCTCCACTTT. It is translated as CAISEEPGNSPLHF.

This clone occurred a few times. Other nucleotide sequences in the sample specify the same CDR3. V usage is TRBV11-3 and J usage is TRBJ1-1; 8 nucleotides agree with TRBD1. The CDR3 loop spans 14 amino acids. Germline V gene data show CDR1 as SGHNT and CDR2 as YENEEA. J was trimmed by 1 base and V by 5 bases; bases with no gene match: 3. The CDR3 is CASSRDRTNTEAFF. DNA for the CDR3: TGTGCCAGCAGCCGGGACAGGACGAACACTGAAGCTTTCTTT.

The chain recombines TRBV30 with TRBJ2-5; TRBD1 is a possible D gene (6 bases). The germline gives CDR1 GTSNPN, CDR2 SVGIG (reference sequence). This CDR3 region has 12 residues. The ends were cut back, 4 bases at V and 5 bases at J, with 11 bases in the middle. The DNA for the CDR3 is TGTGCCTGGAACACAGGGACGGAGACCCAGTACTTC. Its protein product is CAWNTGTETQYF.

This chain joins TRBV7-8 and TRBJ2-7; TRBD1 matches at 8 bases. Germline V gene data show CDR1 as SGHVS and CDR2 as FQNEAQ. J lost 7 bases, V lost 5 bases, and 10 bases had no gene match. This CDR3 contains 14 residues. The CDR3 sequence: CASSLRTGLEEQYF. The CDR3 bases are TGTGCCAGCAGCCTTAGGACAGGGTTGGAAGAGCAGTACTTC. The whole variable domain, filled in from reference TRBV7-8 and TRBJ2-7, reads GAGVSQSPRYKVAKRGQDVALRCDPISGHVSLFWYQQALGQGPEFLTYFQNEAQLDKSGLPSDRFFAERPEGSVSTLKIQRTQQEDSAVYLCASSLRTGLEEQYFGPGTRLTVT.

Notes on this clone: The final CDR3 position lacks the conserved phenylalanine or tryptophan, pointing to a likely read error. No DNA is shown, since the ends of the CDR3 on it are uncertain; the CDR3 is the one TCRdb lists. This CDR3 reads CASRDRTFGMNTEAFL. The genes are TRBV12-1 and TRBJ1-1; TRBD1 is the table's D call and was not checked against the DNA. TRBV12-1 is annotated as a pseudogene. Inclusive of both ends, the CDR3 amounts to 16 amino acids.

The chain employs TRBV6-5 and TRBJ2-7; perhaps TRBD2 as D (5 bases). V lost 6 bases and J lost 4, with 16 bases in between. The CDR3 runs 14 residues. Germline CDR1 is MNHEY and CDR2 is SVGAGI. The CDR3 is CASRPLLGPYEQYF. CDR3 DNA: TGTGCCAGCAGGCCCTTACTAGGGCCGTACGAGCAGTACTTC.

The J gene is TRBJ2-7, the V gene TRBV27; 9 bases match TRBD2. Germline lookup yields CDR1 MNHEY and CDR2 SMNVEV (reference sequence). The J segment lost 4 bases and the V segment lost 8 bases, leaving 12 bases of the junction unmatched. The CDR3 spans 15 residues. CDR3 residues: CASGSSGTSFYEQYF. The CDR3 DNA is TGTGCCAGCGGATCTTCCGGGACTAGCTTTTACGAGCAGTACTTC.

This chain links TRBV19 with TRBJ2-1; 11 nucleotides agree with TRBD1. The CDR3 is made up of 13 amino acids. Trimming at V came to 8 bases and at J to 7 bases, leaving 4 bases not matched to a gene. From germline, CDR1 is LNHDA and CDR2 SQIVND (reference sequence). The CDR3 region is CASGQGARNEQFF. CDR3 in DNA: TGTGCCAGTGGACAGGGGGCGCGTAATGAGCAGTTCTTC.